The present TCR beta chain was sequenced within a study of T-cell reconstitution after alpha-beta-depleted transplantation in children. J lost 1 base, V lost 6 bases, and 8 bases had no gene match. This CDR3 has 15 residues. CDR1 is SNHLY and CDR2 is FYNNEI in the germline V gene. This clonotype was recorded at least ten times. The library targeted TCRbeta and was prepared with unique molecular identifiers. TCRdb reanalysed the PCR reads using MiXCR and keeps one entry per CDR3 protein. Altogether 250,000 to 350,000 distinct CDR3 sequences are present, approximately 9.8% being singletons, with the ten largest covering around 10%.

The receptor was isolated from a human donor who donated a stem cell graft to a child with SCID. The chain employs TRBV2 and TRBJ2-5; 7 bases align to TRBD1. Here the sequenced sample was PBMCs from the stem cell graft donor, taken from the stem cell graft. CDR3 sequence reads: CASRGTAQGQETQYF. The CDR3 DNA reads as TGTGCCAGCAGGGGGACAGCCCAAGGCCAAGAGACCCAGTACTTC.